These T cell receptor beta chains were read from a single sample in a study of cytomegalovirus exposure and HLA in healthy donors. Some clones are missing from TCRdb's copy, which holds only in-frame ones; the method was immunoSEQ multiplex PCR. In the table there are about 140,000 clones, roughly 75% of which are singletons. Specimen: PBMCs. These receptor sequences come from a man under 40 in good health and CMV-seronegative. Both conserved end residues are part of each CDR3. The D gene is left open where the match is weak. The listing skips clone size in some rows; elsewhere it reads once, few, many or a size class.

v_call: TRBV7-8; j_call: TRBJ2-7; clone_size: -; d_call: TRBD1; cdr3_nt: TGTGCCAGCAGCTTAGCCGCGGACAGGGCCCTCGAGCAGTACTTC; cdr3_aa: CASSLAADRALEQYF
v_call: TRBV25-1; j_call: TRBJ2-1; clone_size: medium-sized; d_call: -; cdr3_nt: TGTGCCAGCAGTGGGAGTCTCAATGAGCAGTTCTTC; cdr3_aa: CASSGSLNEQFF
v_call: TRBV7-8; j_call: TRBJ2-3; clone_size: -; d_call: -; cdr3_nt: TGTGCCAGCAGCCCGGACTTGCCTAGCACAGATACGCAGTATTTT; cdr3_aa: CASSPDLPSTDTQYF
v_call: TRBV5-1; j_call: TRBJ2-2; clone_size: -; d_call: -; cdr3_nt: TGCGCCAGCAGCTTGGGGTGGCGACAGAGGAACACCGGGGAGCTGTTTTTT; cdr3_aa: CASSLGWRQRNTGELFF
v_call: TRBV2; j_call: TRBJ1-1; clone_size: -; d_call: -; cdr3_nt: TGTGCCAGCAGGAAATCGGGAGGGGGGAACACTGAAGCTTTCTTT; cdr3_aa: CASRKSGGGNTEAFF
v_call: TRBV7-9; j_call: TRBJ1-1; clone_size: few; d_call: -; cdr3_nt: TGTGCCAGCAGCTCATTAGGACTAGAAGCTTTCTTT; cdr3_aa: CASSSLGLEAFF
v_call: TRBV6-5; j_call: TRBJ1-1; clone_size: -; d_call: -; cdr3_nt: TGTGCCAGCAGTCAGGACAGCTCGAACACTGAAGCTTTCTTT; cdr3_aa: CASSQDSSNTEAFF
v_call: TRBV5-1; j_call: TRBJ2-7; clone_size: -; d_call: TRBD2; cdr3_nt: TGCGCATCTGCTTCCGCTAGCGGTACCTACGAGCAGTACTTC; cdr3_aa: CASASASGTYEQYF
v_call: TRBV29-1; j_call: TRBJ1-1; clone_size: -; d_call: -; cdr3_nt: TGCAGCTGTGGCCAGGGCCCTATGAACACTGAAGCTTTCTTT; cdr3_aa: CSCGQGPMNTEAFF
v_call: TRBV6-5; j_call: TRBJ1-1; clone_size: once; d_call: -; cdr3_nt: TGTGCCAGCAGCCCTACAGGGCGAAGGGGTGAAGCTTTCTTT; cdr3_aa: CASSPTGRRGEAFF
v_call: TRBV28; j_call: TRBJ1-1; clone_size: few; d_call: TRBD1; cdr3_nt: TGTGCCAGCAGTACTTATTCCGGGACAGGGAACACTGAAGCTTTCTTT; cdr3_aa: CASSTYSGTGNTEAFF
v_call: TRBV19; j_call: TRBJ2-2; clone_size: -; d_call: -; cdr3_nt: TGTGCCAGTAGTACTAGCCGAACTTCAACCGGGGAGCTGTTTTTT; cdr3_aa: CASSTSRTSTGELFF
v_call: TRBV7-9; j_call: TRBJ2-7; clone_size: -; d_call: -; cdr3_nt: TGTGCCAGCACCCCGCCGGGACTCAGCTCCTACGAGCAGTACTTC; cdr3_aa: CASTPPGLSSYEQYF
v_call: TRBV19; j_call: TRBJ2-5; clone_size: few; d_call: -; cdr3_nt: TGTGCCAGAGACCGAGGAGGGACCCAGTACTTC; cdr3_aa: CARDRGGTQYF
v_call: TRBV10-1; j_call: TRBJ1-1; clone_size: -; d_call: TRBD1; cdr3_nt: TGCGCCAGCAGAATGACAGGGGAGGCTGAAGCTTTCTTT; cdr3_aa: CASRMTGEAEAFF
v_call: TRBV2; j_call: TRBJ1-5; clone_size: few; d_call: TRBD1; cdr3_nt: TGTGCCAGCAGTGAAGACGGACAGGTGAATCAGCCCCAGCATTTT; cdr3_aa: CASSEDGQVNQPQHF
v_call: TRBV5-1; j_call: TRBJ2-3; clone_size: once; d_call: -; cdr3_nt: TGCGCCAGCAGAGTAGAACAGGATTCAGATACGCAGTATTTT; cdr3_aa: CASRVEQDSDTQYF
v_call: TRBV5-5; j_call: TRBJ1-1; clone_size: -; d_call: -; cdr3_nt: TGTGCCAGCACTCCAATTTCAAAGAGCACTGAAGCTTTCTTT; cdr3_aa: CASTPISKSTEAFF
v_call: TRBV5-8; j_call: TRBJ1-2; clone_size: -; d_call: -; cdr3_nt: TGTGCCAGCAGCTTGGATGGGGCCGGAGGCTACACCTTC; cdr3_aa: CASSLDGAGGYTF
v_call: TRBV5-1; j_call: TRBJ1-1; clone_size: once; d_call: -; cdr3_nt: TGCGCCAGCAGCTTGGTAGGGGGTTCGAACACTGAAGCTTTCTTT; cdr3_aa: CASSLVGGSNTEAFF
v_call: TRBV14; j_call: TRBJ2-7; clone_size: -; d_call: -; cdr3_nt: TGTGCCAGCAGCCAAGATCGGGTTCTTGTTTCCTACGAGCAGTACTTC; cdr3_aa: CASSQDRVLVSYEQYF
v_call: TRBV12-5; j_call: TRBJ2-7; clone_size: -; d_call: -; cdr3_nt: TGTGCTAGTGGTTTGGGTGGACAGTACGAGCAGTACTTC; cdr3_aa: CASGLGGQYEQYF
v_call: TRBV6-1; j_call: TRBJ1-2; clone_size: few; d_call: TRBD1; cdr3_nt: TGTGCCAGCACCACAGGGGTCTATGGCTACACCTTC; cdr3_aa: CASTTGVYGYTF
v_call: TRBV7-9; j_call: TRBJ2-7; clone_size: -; d_call: -; cdr3_nt: TGTGCCAGCAGCTTAGCCCCCCTCTCCTACGAGCAGTACTTC; cdr3_aa: CASSLAPLSYEQYF
v_call: TRBV30; j_call: TRBJ1-1; clone_size: -; d_call: -; cdr3_nt: TGTGCCTGGAGTCGAAGCAACACTGAAGCTTTCTTT; cdr3_aa: CAWSRSNTEAFF
v_call: TRBV6-1; j_call: TRBJ2-5; clone_size: -; d_call: TRBD2; cdr3_nt: TGTGCCAGCAGCTGGACTAGCGGGAGTTTCGAGACCCAGTACTTC; cdr3_aa: CASSWTSGSFETQYF
v_call: TRBV5-4; j_call: TRBJ2-1; clone_size: -; d_call: TRBD1; cdr3_nt: TGTGCCAGCAGTAGGACAGGGGGTTACAATGAGCAGTTCTTC; cdr3_aa: CASSRTGGYNEQFF
v_call: TRBV29-1; j_call: TRBJ2-3; clone_size: -; d_call: -; cdr3_nt: TGCAGCGTTGACCGGCGGGGCGGCACAGATACGCAGTATTTT; cdr3_aa: CSVDRRGGTDTQYF
v_call: TRBV28; j_call: TRBJ1-1; clone_size: -; d_call: -; cdr3_nt: TGTGCCAGCAGTTTAGGAGCAGGGTTGTGGGCTTTCTTT; cdr3_aa: CASSLGAGLWAFF